These 21 T cell receptor beta chains were all obtained from the same sample, sequenced in a study of Graves' ophthalmopathy and Graves' hyperthyroidism. RNA transcripts were the source from which TCR beta CDR3 regions were amplified. The workflow started with a first-round RT-PCR run with HTBI primers and then moved on to a second-round multiplex PCR. TCRdb called the multiplex PCR reads again in MiXCR, with one record for every CDR3 protein. The sample lists approximately 540,000 distinct CDR3 sequences; 35% to 45% were seen once. The sequenced sample was peripheral blood or thyroid tissue (not recorded which). The receptor set was obtained from an adult man with Graves' hyperthyroidism.

This chain uses TRBV10-3 with TRBJ2-5; TRBD1 matches 8 bases. The DNA end favors TRBJ2-1, so the J call may be wrong. CDR3 length: 16 residues. From germline, CDR1 is ENHRY and CDR2 SYGVKD. The CDR3 DNA follows: TGTGCCATCAGTGAGTCTAGGACAGGGACCTACAATGAGCAGTTCTTC. This codes for CAISESRTGTYNEQFF.

The chain couples TRBV7-2 to TRBJ1-1; the match to TRBD1 covers 7 bases. J gave up 2 bases and V 5 bases, and 8 bases lay outside the gene matches. The CDR3 is 15 residues long. CDR1 and CDR2 (germline): SGHTA, FQGNSA. The DNA for the CDR3 is TGTGCCAGCAGCCAACTAGACAGGGCAAACACTGAAGCTTTCTTT. Protein sequence: CASSQLDRANTEAFF.

A note on this clonotype: A much larger clone sits a single nucleotide away, making a read error possible. V usage is TRBV2 and J usage is TRBJ2-5, with D possibly TRBD2 on 5 matching bases. The CDR3 runs to 12 residues. Germline V lookup: CDR1 SNHLY, CDR2 FYNNEI. CDR3 protein: CASSWAGETRYF. The CDR3 DNA reads TGTGCCAGCAGTTGGGCTGGGGAGACCCGGTACTTC.

At least ten counts were recorded for this clonotype. The J gene is TRBJ1-6, the V gene TRBV5-6; D gene unclear. This CDR3 comprises 14 residues. Trimming stripped 0 bases from V and 7 bases from J, with 8 bases between. CDR1 and CDR2 (germline): SGHDT, YYEEEE. The CDR3 nucleotides read TGTGCCAGCAGCTTGGTCTACTTAAATTCACCCCTCCACTTT. Translating it yields CASSLVYLNSPLHF.

Concerning this clonotype: This may stem from a read error, because a much larger clone lies one nucleotide away. The final CDR3 position lacks the conserved phenylalanine or tryptophan, pointing to a likely read error. The genes are TRBV25-1 and TRBJ1-2; TRBD1 might be the D (5 bases). The CDR3 extends over 13 amino acids. V was clipped by 5 bases and J by 7 bases, with 14 bases between them. Germline assignment: CDR1 MGHDK and CDR2 SYGVNS. The CDR3 is CASSLSGGRGYTL. The CDR3 DNA follows: TGTGCCAGCAGTTTATCGGGGGGACGTGGCTACACCCTC.

This sequence joins TRBV5-5 and TRBJ1-6, with D unclear. V was cut by 0 bases and J by 7 bases, with 8 bases left in between. Germline CDR1 reads SGHKS; CDR2 reads YYEKEE (reference sequence). The CDR3 length is 14 residues. This chain's CDR3 is CASSLVAGNSPLHF. CDR3 in DNA: TGTGCCAGCAGCTTGGTGGCAGGCAATTCACCCCTCCACTTT.

The chain employs TRBV7-6 and TRBJ2-6; D call uncertain. V lost 10 bases to trimming and J lost 2 bases, with 18 bases between them. Germline V gives CDR1 SGHVS, CDR2 FNYEAQ. The CDR3 spans 16 residues. Here the CDR3 DNA reads TGTGCCACCAAGGGCGGACCAACACCTGGGGCCAACGTCCTGACTTTC. This gives the protein CATKGGPTPGANVLTF.

This clonotype was found many times. This rearrangement joins TRBV13 to TRBJ2-7; D is ambiguous. The CDR3 totals 14 residues. The germline V gene has CDR1 PRHDT and CDR2 FYEKMQ (reference sequence). The ends were cut back, 2 bases at V and 3 bases at J, with 11 bases in the middle. Here the CDR3 DNA reads TGTGCCAGCAGCTTATGGCAGTCTGACTACGAGCAGTACTTC. Translation gives CASSLWQSDYEQYF. Based on the CDR3 plus reference TRBV13 and TRBJ2-7, the full variable domain is AAGVIQSPRHLIKEKRETATLKCYPIPRHDTVYWYQQGPGQDPQFLISFYEKMQSDKGSIPDRFSAQQFSDYHSELNMSSLELGDSALYFCASSLWQSDYEQYFGPGTRLTVT.

V and J are TRBV7-9 and TRBJ1-2; D possibly corresponds to TRBD1 (6 bases). The CDR3 loop spans 15 amino acids. Trimming took 5 bases from V and 2 from J, leaving 15 bases between them. Germline values: CDR1 SEHNR, CDR2 FQNEAQ (reference sequence). CDR3 sequence: CASSAPRQANYGYTF. The CDR3 DNA is TGTGCCAGCAGCGCCCCCCGACAGGCCAACTATGGCTACACCTTC.

The chain carries TRBV19 and TRBJ2-5, with D possibly being TRBD2 (5 bases). The V end was cut by 2 bases, the J end by 5 bases, with 21 bases between. The germline CDR1 and CDR2 sequences are LNHDA and SQIVND (reference sequence). CDR3 length equals 17 residues. The CDR3 DNA follows: TGTGCCAGTAGTATATCGACGGGCAGAGGGATTGATGAGACCCAGTACTTC. This sequence encodes CASSISTGRGIDETQYF.

J is TRBJ1-2 and V is TRBV7-9; possibly TRBD1 for D (5 bases). Trimming took 5 bases from V and 5 from J, leaving 18 bases between them. CDR1 and CDR2 from the germline V gene are SEHNR and FQNEAQ (reference sequence). The CDR3 consists of 15 residues. The CDR3, as DNA: TGTGCCAGCAGCCTAAGTACGGGGCGAAAATATGGCTACACCTTC. Protein product: CASSLSTGRKYGYTF.

This clonotype was seen repeatedly, ten times or more. The chain recombines TRBV20-1 with TRBJ2-5; 11 bases are a match to TRBD2. CDR1 and CDR2 from the germline V gene are DFQATT and SNEGSKA (reference sequence). The CDR3 totals 16 residues. With 2 bases clipped from V and 1 base from J, the junction kept 6 bases outside the gene matches. CDR3 amino acids: CSARLSGRAAQETQYF. The CDR3 bases are TGCAGTGCTAGACTTAGCGGGAGGGCCGCCCAAGAGACCCAGTACTTC.

There are a few counts of this clonotype. The V and J genes are TRBV6-1 and TRBJ1-1; unclear D gene. Germline V gene data show CDR1 as MNHNS and CDR2 as SASEGT. The CDR3 consists of 15 residues. The germline V and J ends were trimmed by 7 bases and 0 bases, with 15 bases remaining between them. The CDR3 spells CASISRPDLNTEAFF. CDR3 coding DNA: TGTGCCAGCATTAGCCGGCCAGATTTGAACACTGAAGCTTTCTTT.

The gene calls are TRBV20-1 and TRBJ1-5, with D perhaps TRBD1 (5 bases). The CDR3 runs to 13 residues. With 6 bases removed from V and 1 base from J, the gap between germline ends came to 10 bases. The V gene's germline CDR1 is DFQATT and CDR2 SNEGSKA (reference sequence). DNA for the CDR3: TGCAGTGCCGGGGCAACCAGCAATCAGCCCCAGCATTTT. Amino acids: CSAGATSNQPQHF.

The chain couples TRBV24-1 to TRBJ2-2; TRBD1 might be the D (6 bases). This CDR3 region has 16 residues. V was cut by 3 bases and J by 3 bases, with 13 bases left in between. Germline V gene data show CDR1 as KGHDR and CDR2 as SFDVKD. The CDR3 coding sequence is TGTGCCACCAGTGATCGTGGGGGCGCGGACACCGGGGAGCTGTTTTTT. This translates into CATSDRGGADTGELFF.

The chain couples TRBV2 to TRBJ1-2; tentatively, D is TRBD1 (5 bases). V was trimmed by 6 bases and J by 7 bases, leaving 6 bases between them. Germline V gene data show CDR1 as SNHLY and CDR2 as FYNNEI. The CDR3 sequence is 10 residues long. CDR3 in DNA: TGTGCCAGCAGGGGGCTTGGCTACACCTTC. Amino acid sequence: CASRGLGYTF.

This clonotype was detected many times. The chain couples TRBV29-1 to TRBJ2-2; 14 nucleotides match TRBD2. The CDR3 has 15 residues. Germline V lookup: CDR1 SQVTM, CDR2 ANQGSEA. The junction had 5 bases not matched to a gene; V was cut back by 7 bases and J by 4 bases. CDR3 protein: CSAGTSGSSTGELFF. CDR3 nucleotides: TGCAGCGCTGGGACTAGCGGGAGTAGCACCGGGGAGCTGTTTTTT.

This clonotype was seen ten or more times. The rearrangement links TRBV5-1 to TRBJ2-2; possible D gene TRBD2, 5 bases. Germline CDR1 and CDR2: SGHRS and YFSETQ. V was cut by 4 bases and J by 4 bases, with 17 bases left in between. The CDR3 has 16 residues. CDR3 in amino acids: CASSPSLAVGTGELFF. The DNA of the CDR3 is TGCGCCAGCAGCCCGAGTCTAGCCGTGGGCACCGGGGAGCTGTTTTTT.

This clonotype was detected only a few times. This sequence joins TRBV10-2 and TRBJ2-3; 11 nucleotides agree with TRBD2. This CDR3 spans 16 amino acids. The V segment lost 3 bases and the J segment 5 bases; nucleotides outside the gene matches: 7. Per the germline V gene, CDR1 is WSHSY and CDR2 is SAAADI. CDR3: CASSENLAGGVDTQYF. The CDR3 DNA reads as TGCGCCAGCAGTGAAAACCTAGCGGGAGGCGTAGATACGCAGTATTTT.

The chain uses TRBV10-3 and TRBJ2-5; 10 bases map to TRBD2. The CDR3 is 15 residues long. The germline V gene encodes CDR1 ENHRY and CDR2 SYGVKD. Trimming took 6 bases from V and 9 from J; bases not matched to a gene: 13. The CDR3 spells CAIRELAGPDWAQYF. The CDR3 coding sequence is TGTGCCATCAGGGAACTAGCGGGGCCCGATTGGGCCCAGTACTTC.

This clonotype was counted once. The V call is TRBV11-2, the J call TRBJ1-4; TRBD1 is a possible D gene (6 bases). Germline-derived CDR1 and CDR2 are SGHAT and FQNNGV. The length of the CDR3 is 15 residues. Between the trimmed V and J ends, which lost 2 bases and 8 bases, there was a span of 15 bases. CDR3 nucleotide sequence: TGTGCCAGCAGCTTACGCGGCCAGGGGATGGAAAAACTGTTTTTT. Protein sequence: CASSLRGQGMEKLFF.